The rows below give T cell receptor beta chains drawn from one sample of a study of shared clonotypes between healthy human individuals. TCRdb's copy holds only in-frame clones and misses some; the assay was immunoSEQ multiplex PCR. The table includes approximately 340,000 clones, approximately 74% detected once. The specimen was memory CD4+ T cells sorted from blood. The receptors shown here come from a man aged 30 to 39 in good health. Each CDR3 is given with its conserved first and last residue. The D gene is left open where the match is weak.

d_gene	v_gene	j_gene	CDR3aa
.	TRBV12-5	TRBJ2-7	CSFYEQYF
.	TRBV6-1	TRBJ2-3	CASSIDTQYF
TRBD2	TRBV10-3	TRBJ2-1	CAISSAGVNEQFF
.	TRBV2	TRBJ2-1	CASSEESVSYNEQFF
.	TRBV28	TRBJ2-7	CASSFLLYEQYF
TRBD1	TRBV30	TRBJ2-3	CAWDYPYDRERDTQYF
.	TRBV6-5	TRBJ1-2	CASKAGSINYGYTF
.	TRBV5-1	TRBJ2-2	CASSLALAHTGELFF
TRBD2	TRBV5-1	TRBJ2-2	CASSLVASGSSGELFF
TRBD2	TRBV7-9	TRBJ2-7	CASSAGLAYEQYF
.	TRBV7-9	TRBJ2-3	CASPGPSTDTQYF
.	TRBV14	TRBJ2-1	CASSQGGGTFNEQFF
.	TRBV30	TRBJ2-7	CAWSVEGGLASEQYF
TRBD1	TRBV18	TRBJ2-7	CASSPTTGATYEQYF